The sequence of this TCR beta chain was determined in a study of blood T cell repertoires in COVID-19. About the research overall: PBMCs, B-cell-depleted T cells, or T cells were the source of the cDNA or gDNA that made up the material.

As originally analysed: From reference gene primer amplification, estimates of nucleated cell counts were derived. Libraries were prepared by immunoSEQ multiplex PCR; TCRdb keeps only in-frame clonotypes and omits some of them. The DNA gave D and trimming, while V, J and clone size come from that table. The sample includes 52,000 or so clones, almost 90% seen only once; the top ten take over 6.5%. The CDR3 length is 16 residues. The chain couples TRBV21-1 to TRBJ2-7; no DNA check was done on the table's D call, TRBD2. TRBV21-1 is a pseudogene. This TCR derives from a man aged 55 to 70 with active COVID-19. What was sequenced was peripheral blood. CDR3 nucleotides: TGTGCCAGCAGCCTGGAGGAGCGGGAGCGATCCTACGAGCAGTACTTC. It specifies CASSLEERERSYEQYF.